This entry features one T cell receptor beta chain sequence. The data derive from a study of blood T cell repertoires in COVID-19. Overall study context: There were acute and convalescent COVID-19 samples, and they came from the United States, Italy and Spain. T cells, B-cell-depleted T cells, or PBMCs provided the cDNA or gDNA that served as material.

V was trimmed by 7 bases and J by 4 bases, leaving 14 bases between them. Germline V gives CDR1 MNHEY, CDR2 SMNVEV (reference sequence). CDR3 length: 14 amino acids. Under the authors' procedure: Using reference gene primer amplification, nucleated cell counts were estimated. Clones were read by immunoSEQ multiplex PCR, and TCRdb kept only the in-frame ones, dropping some. V and J calls and clone size follow that table, whereas D and trimming were derived from the DNA. This table holds over 150,000 clones, approximately 90% found once. This sequence was found in a young man with acute or convalescent COVID-19. Material: peripheral blood. The V call is TRBV27, the J call TRBJ1-5; D is undetermined. The CDR3 loop reads CASTLKGGNQPQHF. CDR3 sequence (DNA): TGTGCCAGCACCCTCAAAGGCGGAAATCAGCCCCAGCATTTT.